What follows are 32 T cell receptor beta chains derived from one specimen sequenced in a study of human T cells and chemical hapten exposure. Described time point: pre-sensitization, week 0. Specified treatment: therapeutic diphenylcyclopropenone sensitization with weekly scalp DPC. Unfractionated whole blood was the source of the extracted total RNA. TCRdb re-derived calls from the RACE reads in MiXCR, one entry per CDR3 protein. The sample holds tens of thousands of distinct CDR3 sequences, 9.6% seen once. This sample comprised whole blood, obtained in connection with sensitization to the hapten diphenylcyclopropenone (DPC). The receptor set was obtained from a woman aged 25 to 39 with alopecia areata. Some clones in this sample may be carry-over from other donors' samples.

The rearrangement joins TRBV18 to TRBJ2-1, with 7 nucleotides matching TRBD1. CDR3 length: 15 amino acids. CDR1 is KGHSH and CDR2 is LQKENI in the germline V gene. The ends lost 3 bases at V and 2 bases at J; junction bases unmatched: 4. CDR3 sequence: CASSPKDRPYNEQFF. DNA for the CDR3: TGTGCCAGCTCACCCAAGGACAGGCCCTACAATGAGCAGTTCTTC.

This clonotype came up a few times. CDR3 DNA: TGTGCCAGCAGTTTCGTGTCGAGCGGGGGTCAAGAGACCCAGTACTTC. Translating gives CASSFVSSGGQETQYF. The V and J genes are TRBV28 and TRBJ2-5; 8 bases match TRBD2. In germline, CDR1 is MDHEN, CDR2 SYDVKM. This CDR3 comprises 16 residues. V lost 3 bases to trimming and J lost 2 bases; unmatched junction nucleotides: 8. Together with reference TRBV28 and TRBJ2-5, the CDR3 gives the full variable domain: DVKVTQSSRYLVKRTGEKVFLECVQDMDHENMFWYRQDPGLGLRLIYFSYDVKMKEKGDIPEGYSVSREKKERFSLILESASTNQTSMYLCASSFVSSGGQETQYFGPGTRLLVL.

In this sample, this clonotype turned up a few times. This chain links TRBV29-1 with TRBJ1-2; 9 bases are a match to TRBD1. Germline V lookup: CDR1 SQVTM, CDR2 ANQGSEA. V was clipped by 4 bases and J by 0 bases; unmatched bases: 9. The CDR3 sequence is 16 residues long. The CDR3 bases are TGCAGCGTTGGAGCAAGGACAGGGGACTCTAACTATGGCTACACCTTC. It codes for CSVGARTGDSNYGYTF.

The chain carries TRBV19 and TRBJ1-4, with D possibly being TRBD1 (5 bases). Per the germline V gene, CDR1 is LNHDA and CDR2 is SQIVND (reference sequence). Trimming removed 7 bases at V and 3 bases at J, with 12 bases between. This CDR3 comprises 14 residues. CDR3 DNA sequence: TGTGCCAGTATCGGCGGGGCGGCTAATGAAAAACTGTTTTTT. Translated, it gives CASIGGAANEKLFF.

V gene TRBV14 combines with J gene TRBJ1-1; TRBD1 is a possible D gene (6 bases). Germline V gene lookup returns CDR1 SGHDN and CDR2 FVKESK. The ends were cut back, 8 bases at V and 1 base at J, with 17 bases in the middle. The CDR3 loop spans 15 amino acids. CDR3 region: CASAKQGFGNTEAFF. In DNA form, the CDR3 reads TGTGCCAGCGCTAAACAGGGTTTTGGGAACACTGAAGCTTTCTTT.

A few counts support this clonotype. This chain joins TRBV6-1 and TRBJ2-7; TRBD1 aligns across 8 bases. With 6 bases clipped from V and 6 bases from J, the junction kept 10 bases outside the gene matches. Germline assignment: CDR1 MNHNS and CDR2 SASEGT. CDR3 length equals 14 residues. CDR3 sequence reads: CASSGQGQGSEQYF. The CDR3 bases are TGTGCCAGCAGCGGACAGGGCCAGGGGTCCGAGCAGTACTTC.

The chain links TRBV29-1 to TRBJ2-7, with D perhaps TRBD1 (7 bases). This CDR3 is built from 13 residues. Germline values: CDR1 SQVTM, CDR2 ANQGSEA. The V and J ends lost 3 bases and 5 bases respectively, with 14 bases between them. The CDR3 region is CSVDRAGGNEQYF. CDR3 nucleotides: TGCAGCGTTGACCGGGCAGGGGGGAACGAGCAGTACTTC.

Ten or more counts support this clonotype. The genes are TRBV28 and TRBJ2-1; D may be TRBD2 (5 bases). V was trimmed by 1 base and J by 3 bases, leaving 7 bases between them. Germline CDR1 reads MDHEN; CDR2 reads SYDVKM. This CDR3 contains 14 residues. The CDR3 DNA reads TGTGCCAGCAGTTTATACGGGGACTACAATGAGCAGTTCTTC. Its protein product is CASSLYGDYNEQFF.

There are a few counts of this clonotype. The V and J genes are TRBV6-5 and TRBJ2-3; the D gene is possibly TRBD1 (6 bases). Trimming took 4 bases from V and 7 from J, leaving 21 bases between them. CDR1 MNHEY and CDR2 SVGAGI come from the germline V gene. The CDR3 is 16 amino acids. The CDR3 DNA sequence: TGTGCCAGCAGTTTTTCAGGGGTGCGGAGGCCAAATACGCAGTATTTT. This translates into CASSFSGVRRPNTQYF.

The chain couples TRBV30 to TRBJ2-1; 7 bases align to TRBD1. CDR1 and CDR2 (germline): GTSNPN, SVGIG (reference sequence). The CDR3 has 16 residues. V dropped 5 bases and J dropped 3; count of bases not matched to a gene: 13. The CDR3 nucleotides are TGTGCCTGGGAGTCTAAGGGGGCCCCAATCTACAATGAGCAGTTCTTC. Translation: CAWESKGAPIYNEQFF. Looking up the rest from reference TRBV30 and TRBJ2-1 gives the full variable domain: SQTIHQWPATLVQPVGSPLSLECTVEGTSNPNLYWYRQAAGRGLQLLFYSVGIGQISSEVPQNLSASRPQDRQFILSSKKLLLSDSGFYLCAWESKGAPIYNEQFFGPGTRLTVL.

V gene TRBV18 combines with J gene TRBJ2-6, with a possible D match to TRBD2 (5 bases). CDR1 and CDR2 from the germline V gene are KGHSH and LQKENI. CDR3 length: 16 amino acids. V gave up 6 bases and J gave up 0 bases, with 12 bases separating them. The CDR3 nucleotides read TGTGCCAGCTCCCCCGGAGCGGTCTCTGGGGCCAACGTCCTGACTTTC. Translating it yields CASSPGAVSGANVLTF. The full variable domain, rest sourced from reference TRBV18 and TRBJ2-6, is NAGVMQNPRHLVRRRGQEARLRCSPMKGHSHVYWYRQLPEEGLKFMVYLQKENIIDESGMPKERFSAEFPKEGPSILRIQQVVRGDSAAYFCASSPGAVSGANVLTFGAGSRLTVL.

This clonotype turned up a few times. CDR3 protein: CATSRDLGGYNEQFF. In DNA form, the CDR3 reads TGTGCCACCAGCAGAGATCTTGGAGGGTACAATGAGCAGTTCTTC. The genes are TRBV15 and TRBJ2-1; possibly TRBD2 for D (6 bases). The CDR3 runs to 15 residues. CDR1 LNHNV and CDR2 YYDKDF come from the germline V gene (reference sequence). Trimming stripped 0 bases from V and 4 bases from J, with 10 bases between.

This clonotype was seen only a few times. The rearrangement joins TRBV4-2 to TRBJ2-5, with D possibly being TRBD2 (6 bases). The CDR3 extends over 14 amino acids. Germline CDR1 reads LGHNA; CDR2 reads YNFKEQ. With 1 base removed from V and 3 bases from J, the gap between germline ends came to 9 bases. The CDR3 here is CASSQAGDEETQYF. In DNA, the CDR3 is TGTGCCAGCAGCCAAGCGGGGGATGAAGAGACCCAGTACTTC.

The V gene is TRBV19, the J gene TRBJ2-1, with D perhaps matching TRBD1 or TRBD2 (5 bases each). Trimming took 8 bases from V and 9 from J, leaving 17 bases between them. In germline, CDR1 is LNHDA, CDR2 SQIVND (reference sequence). This CDR3 comprises 13 residues. The CDR3 is CASGNGAVVEQFF. CDR3 DNA sequence: TGTGCCAGTGGGAACGGGGCGGTTGTTGAGCAGTTCTTC.

This clonotype was observed a few times. The chain has TRBV4-1 and TRBJ2-1, with D possibly matching TRBD1 (6 bases). Trimming pared 1 base from V and 3 bases from J, leaving 10 bases between. The CDR3 has 15 amino acids. The germline V gene has CDR1 MGHRA and CDR2 YSYEKL. The CDR3 nucleotides read TGCGCCAGCAGCCAAGGGGACACCTTCTACAATGAGCAGTTCTTC. This codes for CASSQGDTFYNEQFF.

There are many counts of this clonotype. The genes are TRBV7-2 and TRBJ1-6; D unclear. This CDR3 region has 13 residues. With 5 bases removed from V and 7 bases from J, the gap between germline ends came to 9 bases. The germline V gene has CDR1 SGHTA and CDR2 FQGNSA. The CDR3 region is CASSVTRNSPLHF. In nucleotides, the CDR3 is TGTGCCAGCAGCGTAACTCGAAATTCACCCCTCCACTTT.

This clonotype has only a few counts. The V call is TRBV5-4, the J call TRBJ1-1; D not resolved. The CDR3 loop spans 16 amino acids. Trimming pared 3 bases from V and 7 bases from J, leaving 22 bases between. Germline lookup yields CDR1 SGHNT and CDR2 YYREEE (reference sequence). CDR3 amino acids: CASSSMGRRSAGEAFF. Written as DNA, the CDR3 is TGTGCCAGCAGCTCAATGGGCAGGAGGAGCGCAGGTGAAGCTTTCTTT.

This clonotype was picked up a small number of times. The chain joins TRBV20-1 to TRBJ2-7, with D perhaps TRBD1 or TRBD2 (5 bases each). The CDR3 extends over 13 amino acids. The V gene lost 2 bases and the J gene lost 1 base, with 9 bases spanning the gap. Germline values: CDR1 DFQATT, CDR2 SNEGSKA (reference sequence). This CDR3 is CSARRDGSYEQYF. The CDR3 DNA reads as TGCAGTGCTAGAAGGGACGGTTCCTACGAGCAGTACTTC.

This clonotype was found many times. The CDR3 loop is CASSFGLLLYEQYF. DNA for the CDR3: TGTGCCAGCAGCTTCGGACTGCTTCTTTACGAGCAGTACTTC. The chain recombines TRBV5-6 with TRBJ2-7, with D perhaps TRBD2 (5 bases). Germline-derived CDR1 and CDR2 are SGHDT and YYEEEE. V lost 2 bases and J 4 bases, leaving 13 bases between the germline ends. The CDR3 has 14 amino acids.

The genes are TRBV5-4 and TRBJ1-5, with D unresolved. Germline V gene sequence: CDR1 SGHNT, CDR2 YYREEE (reference sequence). The germline V and J ends were trimmed by 0 bases and 3 bases, with 13 bases remaining between them. This CDR3 has 16 amino acids. The chain's CDR3 is CASSLGGRPPNQPQHF. The CDR3 DNA reads TGTGCCAGCAGCTTGGGAGGCAGACCTCCCAATCAGCCCCAGCATTTT.

This clonotype was picked up many times. The chain carries TRBV5-1 and TRBJ2-5; 11 bases are shared with TRBD2. This CDR3 has 14 residues. Germline V gives CDR1 SGHRS, CDR2 YFSETQ. J lost 5 bases, V lost 7 bases, and 7 bases had no gene match. CDR3 coding DNA: TGCGCCAGCGGAGTGACTAGCGGGGTCGAGACCCAGTACTTC. Translation: CASGVTSGVETQYF.

This clonotype was recorded a few times. This chain joins TRBV5-1 and TRBJ2-7, with D tentatively TRBD2 (6 bases). This CDR3 contains 13 residues. The germline gives CDR1 SGHRS, CDR2 YFSETQ. V dropped 1 base and J dropped 3 bases, with 8 bases sitting between them. CDR3 residues: CASSLSAGYEQYF. CDR3 bases: TGCGCCAGCAGCTTGTCAGCGGGCTACGAGCAGTACTTC.

In its sample, this clonotype was seen many times. V gene TRBV12-3 or TRBV12-4 combines with J gene TRBJ1-1, with a possible D match to TRBD1 (6 bases). This CDR3 contains 14 residues. The ends were cut back, 2 bases at V and 3 bases at J, with 10 bases in the middle. In DNA form, the CDR3 reads TGTGCCAGCAGTTTACAGGGGAGCGACACTGAAGCTTTCTTT. Residues: CASSLQGSDTEAFF.

The table lists this clonotype with many counts. In DNA, the CDR3 is TGTGCCAGCAGTACCGGAGGCGGATCCTATCAGCCCCAGCATTTT. Translation gives CASSTGGGSYQPQHF. This chain links TRBV28 with TRBJ1-5; D call uncertain. The length of the CDR3 is 15 residues. Germline CDR1 reads MDHEN; CDR2 reads SYDVKM. Between the trimmed V and J ends, which lost 5 bases and 5 bases, there was a span of 16 bases.

The rearrangement uses TRBV5-1 and TRBJ1-3; no clear D gene. Trimming shortened V by 0 bases and J by 0 bases, and 22 bases separated the two germline ends. In germline, CDR1 is SGHRS, CDR2 YFSETQ. The CDR3 covers 20 residues. The CDR3 nucleotides are TGCGCCAGCAGCTTGGAGGCAAGGAGGGCCCTCTCGAGCTCTGGAAACACCATATATTTT. Translated, it gives CASSLEARRALSSSGNTIYF.

The V gene is TRBV5-1, the J gene TRBJ2-7; TRBD2 matches at 7 bases. The V and J ends lost 4 bases and 3 bases, in that order; junction bases with no gene match: 4. This CDR3 is built from 13 residues. The germline V gene has CDR1 SGHRS and CDR2 YFSETQ. The CDR3 region has the DNA TGCGCCAGCAGCGGGGGGACTATCTACGAGCAGTACTTC. This sequence encodes CASSGGTIYEQYF. Filled out from reference TRBV5-1 and TRBJ2-7, the complete variable domain reads KAGVTQTPRYLIKTRGQQVTLSCSPISGHRSVSWYQQTPGQGLQFLFEYFSETQRNKGNFPGRFSGRQFSNSRSEMNVSTLELGDSALYLCASSGGTIYEQYFGPGTRLTVT.

This clonotype was counted at least ten times. The V call is TRBV28, the J call TRBJ2-7, with D possibly matching TRBD1 (6 bases). Per germline, CDR1 MDHEN and CDR2 SYDVKM. V was shortened by 7 bases and J by 7 bases, with 14 bases between the two germline ends. CDR3 length: 12 amino acids. The CDR3 coding sequence is TGTGCCAGCAACTTCAGGGGTCGGGAGCAGTACTTC. Its protein product is CASNFRGREQYF.

This clonotype was counted a few times. This chain connects TRBV12-3 or TRBV12-4 to TRBJ2-3, with D uncertain. Trimming removed 4 bases at V and 2 bases at J, with 10 bases between. The CDR3 runs 14 residues. The CDR3 sequence is CASSSALVTDTQYF. CDR3 in DNA: TGTGCCAGCAGTTCAGCTCTAGTCACAGATACGCAGTATTTT.

This clonotype was counted between two and nine times. The chain joins TRBV5-1 to TRBJ2-5; a possible D gene is TRBD1 (7 bases). V was pared by 0 bases and J by 2 bases, with 14 bases between. The CDR3 length is 16 residues. In germline, CDR1 is SGHRS, CDR2 YFSETQ. This CDR3 reads CASSLAQGGYQETQYF. In DNA form, the CDR3 reads TGCGCCAGCAGCTTGGCCCAGGGGGGTTATCAAGAGACCCAGTACTTC.

At least ten counts were recorded for this clonotype. The chain has TRBV7-2 and TRBJ2-3, with D unresolved. Germline assignment: CDR1 SGHTA and CDR2 FQGNSA. V was pared by 2 bases and J by 5 bases, with 8 bases between. The CDR3 contains 13 residues. The CDR3 reads CASSLSRKDTQYF. In nucleotides, the CDR3 is TGTGCCAGCAGCTTATCCCGGAAAGATACGCAGTATTTT.

The sample holds a few counts of this clonotype. The V gene is TRBV12-3 or TRBV12-4, the J gene TRBJ2-3; the D gene is possibly TRBD2 (7 bases). The CDR3 is 16 residues long. V was cut by 5 bases and J by 2 bases, with 17 bases left in between. CDR3 in DNA: TGTGCCAGCAGTCCTCGGCCGGGGGGCCTCACAGATACGCAGTATTTT. Its translation is CASSPRPGGLTDTQYF.

V gene TRBV28 combines with J gene TRBJ2-1; 12 bases line up with TRBD2. V lost 4 bases and J lost 2; bases outside the gene matches: 0. Germline-derived CDR1 and CDR2 are MDHEN and SYDVKM. This CDR3 is built from 15 residues. CDR3 residues: CASSSSGGAYNEQFF. The DNA of the CDR3 is TGTGCCAGCAGTTCTAGCGGGGGGGCCTACAATGAGCAGTTCTTC.